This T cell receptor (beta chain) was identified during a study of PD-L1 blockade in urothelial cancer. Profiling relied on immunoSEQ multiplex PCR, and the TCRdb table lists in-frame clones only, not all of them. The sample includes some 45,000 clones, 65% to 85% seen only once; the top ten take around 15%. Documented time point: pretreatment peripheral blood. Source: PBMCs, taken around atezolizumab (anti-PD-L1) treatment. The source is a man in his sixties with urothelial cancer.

The CDR3 DNA reads TGTGCCAGCATGGTACAGGGGGTTGGAAACACTGAAGCTTTCTTT. Residues: CASMVQGVGNTEAFF. The chain uses TRBV2 and TRBJ1-1; 8 nucleotides line up with TRBD1. V lost 7 bases to trimming and J lost 2 bases; unmatched junction nucleotides: 9. Germline V CDR1 and CDR2: SNHLY, FYNNEI. CDR3 size: 15 residues.